The TCR beta chain under discussion was sequenced for a study of regulatory T cells in long-lasting Graves disease. In building TCR beta libraries, iRepertoire HTBI primers were used together with Arm-PCR of CDR3 regions. TCRdb reanalysed the multiplex PCR reads using MiXCR and keeps one entry per CDR3 protein. The sample includes a few hundred thousand distinct CDR3 sequences, about 18% of them seen just once. Time point: newly diagnosed GD, antithyroid drugs for less than 3 months. With RNA extracted from PBMCs as input, the TCR library was made. American Thyroid Association guidelines defined Graves' disease diagnosis. This clonotype was counted many times. Its antigen is undetermined. The germline CDR1 and CDR2 sequences are DFQATT and SNEGSKA (reference sequence). This CDR3 comprises 13 residues. The V and J ends lost 6 bases and 5 bases respectively, with 16 bases between them. The study, taken as a whole, reports: The study found TRBV28, TRBJ1-2 and TRBJ2-5 favored in persistent disease. A reduction in accuracy may have resulted from the small sample size.

These same data were also listed under a study on T cells in Graves' hyperthyroidism and ophthalmopathy.

The source of this sequence is a woman in her twenties or thirties with Graves disease. The sequences come from peripheral blood mononuclear cells (PBMCs), collected at new diagnosis, from a patient treated with antithyroid drugs. The genes are TRBV20-1 and TRBJ2-5; possible D gene TRBD2, 6 bases. CDR3 amino acids: CSAQSRAGETQYF. The CDR3 region has the DNA TGCAGTGCCCAATCAAGGGCGGGGGAGACCCAGTACTTC.